Presented here are 14 T cell receptor beta chains from one specimen sequenced in a study of blood T cell repertoires in COVID-19. The method was immunoSEQ multiplex PCR; TCRdb's version includes in-frame clones alone and lacks a portion of them. The sample has roughly 250,000 clones, 82% seen once. Material for sequencing was peripheral blood. The origin of the receptors is a woman older than 75 with active or convalescent COVID-19.

The V call is TRBV19, the J call TRBJ2-7, with 9 bases that match TRBD1. Per the germline V gene, CDR1 is LNHDA and CDR2 is SQIVND (reference sequence). CDR3 length equals 15 residues. V was pared by 5 bases and J by 6 bases, with 11 bases of the junction left unmatched. This CDR3 reads CASSPLDRGESEQYF. In nucleotides, the CDR3 is TGTGCCAGTAGTCCCTTGGACAGGGGAGAGAGCGAGCAGTACTTC.

In this sample, this clone turned up a few times. The rearrangement uses TRBV15 and TRBJ2-2; 9 bases align to TRBD1. CDR1 is LNHNV, CDR2 YYDKDF, per germline (reference sequence). This CDR3 region has 16 residues. The junction had 11 bases not matched to a gene; V was cut back by 5 bases and J by 7 bases. CDR3 coding DNA: TGTGCCACCAGCTCGGCCGGGACAGGGATTTACGGGGAGCTGTTTTTT. Amino acid sequence: CATSSAGTGIYGELFF.

V gene TRBV3-1 (or the pseudogene TRBV3-2) combines with J gene TRBJ2-5, with 13 bases identical to TRBD2. The CDR3 is made up of 16 amino acids. Looked up from germline, CDR1 is LGHDT and CDR2 is YNNKEL (reference sequence). Trimming cost V 5 bases and J 2 bases; bases outside gene matches: 5. Here the CDR3 DNA reads TGTGCCAGCAGCTCCACTAGCGGGGGGGCACAAGAGACCCAGTACTTC. Translation: CASSSTSGGAQETQYF.

This chain connects TRBV28 to TRBJ1-5; weak D call: TRBD1 (5 bases). Trimming shortened V by 5 bases and J by 2 bases, and 16 bases separated the two germline ends. The CDR3 is made up of 16 amino acids. Germline V gene lookup returns CDR1 MDHEN and CDR2 SYDVKM. The CDR3 loop reads CASSTDRGWGNQPQHF. The DNA for the CDR3 is TGTGCCAGCAGTACGGATAGGGGATGGGGCAATCAGCCCCAGCATTTT.

The gene calls are TRBV5-1 and TRBJ2-3, with a weak D call TRBD2 (7 bases). The CDR3 totals 18 residues. Trimming removed 4 bases from V and 1 base from J, with 22 bases in between. CDR1 SGHRS and CDR2 YFSETQ come from the germline V gene. CDR3 amino acids: CASSPTQRGGWGTDTQYF. DNA of the CDR3: TGCGCCAGCAGCCCCACCCAGAGGGGGGGCTGGGGCACAGATACGCAGTATTTT.

The chain combines TRBV5-1 with TRBJ1-3; 8 bases agree with TRBD1. V gave up 4 bases and J gave up 0 bases; unmatched junction bases: 6. There are 16 residues in the CDR3. Per germline, CDR1 SGHRS and CDR2 YFSETQ. As DNA, the CDR3 is TGCGCCAGCAGCAACCGGACAGGGAACTCTGGAAACACCATATATTTT. Its translation is CASSNRTGNSGNTIYF.

About this clone itself: A read error may produce the germline difference seen at one junction end. The V gene is TRBV28, the J gene TRBJ1-5; weak D call: TRBD1 (6 bases). Germline assignment: CDR1 MDHEN and CDR2 SYDVKM. The CDR3 has 13 amino acids. CDR3 residues: CAGRYRVDQPQHF. In DNA form, the CDR3 reads TGTGCCGGCAGATACAGGGTCGATCAGCCCCAGCATTTT.

The chain links TRBV28 to TRBJ2-6; 7 bases align to TRBD2. In germline, CDR1 is MDHEN, CDR2 SYDVKM. V shed 10 bases, J shed 2 bases, and the junction held 8 bases outside the gene matches. This CDR3 is 15 amino acids long. For the CDR3, the DNA is TGTGCCACCACTGGGGGGGATGCTGGGGCCAACGTCCTGACTTTC. This sequence encodes CATTGGDAGANVLTF.

The chain links TRBV19 to TRBJ2-2; TRBD2 aligns across 8 bases. This CDR3 contains 16 residues. V shed 4 bases, J shed 0 bases, and the junction held 4 bases outside the gene matches. Germline CDR1 and CDR2: LNHDA and SQIVND (reference sequence). The CDR3 DNA reads TGTGCCAGTAGTAGGCTTAGCGGGACGAACACCGGGGAGCTGTTTTTT. It specifies CASSRLSGTNTGELFF.

The rearrangement joins TRBV2 to TRBJ2-2, with D possibly matching TRBD2 (6 bases). From germline, CDR1 is SNHLY and CDR2 FYNNEI. This CDR3 contains 14 residues. Trimming left V 6 bases short and J 0 bases short, with 8 bases between. CDR3 coding DNA: TGTGCCAGCAGAGTAGCGGCGAACACCGGGGAGCTGTTTTTT. It yields the protein CASRVAANTGELFF.

The chain combines TRBV27 with TRBJ2-7; D not certain. CDR3 size: 17 residues. Deletions cut 5 bases from V and 2 bases from J, with 22 bases between. Germline V gives CDR1 MNHEY, CDR2 SMNVEV (reference sequence). The CDR3 coding sequence is TGTGCCAGCAGTCCTTCTCTAGTCACCCTGAAGACCTACGAGCAGTACTTC. Translation: CASSPSLVTLKTYEQYF.

The chain is built from TRBV5-1 and TRBJ2-7, with TRBD1 matching over 7 bases. This CDR3 region has 15 residues. J lost 2 bases, V lost 2 bases, and 7 bases had no gene match. Germline CDR1 is SGHRS and CDR2 is YFSETQ. The CDR3 is CASSLTTGQTYEQYF. CDR3 DNA sequence: TGCGCCAGCAGCTTAACGACAGGGCAGACCTACGAGCAGTACTTC.

The chain employs TRBV18 and TRBJ2-2, with TRBD1 identical over 7 bases. This CDR3 comprises 15 residues. J was trimmed by 3 bases and V by 2 bases; bases with no gene match: 3. CDR1 KGHSH and CDR2 LQKENI come from the germline V gene. This CDR3 reads CASSPRTGDTGELFF. DNA of the CDR3: TGTGCCAGCTCACCAAGGACAGGTGACACCGGGGAGCTGTTTTTT. Drawing the rest from reference TRBV18 and TRBJ2-2, the complete variable domain is NAGVMQNPRHLVRRRGQEARLRCSPMKGHSHVYWYRQLPEEGLKFMVYLQKENIIDESGMPKERFSAEFPKEGPSILRIQQVVRGDSAAYFCASSPRTGDTGELFFGEGSRLTVL.

In this sample, this clone turned up once. The J gene is TRBJ1-2, the V gene TRBV2, with 7 bases lining up with TRBD1. CDR1 is SNHLY and CDR2 is FYNNEI in the germline V gene. This CDR3 spans 13 amino acids. The junction had 8 bases not matched to a gene; V was cut back by 6 bases and J by 7 bases. CDR3 DNA sequence: TGTGCCAGCAGGTCACAGGGGTTTATTGGCTACACCTTC. Protein product: CASRSQGFIGYTF. The full variable domain, its missing parts supplied by reference TRBV2 and TRBJ1-2, is EPEVTQTPSHQVTQMGQEVILRCVPISNHLYFYWYRQILGQKVEFLVSFYNNEISEKSEIFDDQFSVERPDGSNFTLKIRSTKLEDSAMYFCASRSQGFIGYTFGSGTRLTVV.